This TCR beta chain was captured by sequencing in a study of blood T cell repertoires in COVID-19. Study as a whole: Donors in the United States, Italy and Spain gave samples during acute or convalescent COVID-19. Sample material is recorded as cDNA or gDNA derived from T cells, B-cell-depleted T cells, or PBMCs.

Authors' methods: Scientists estimated how many nucleated cells there were by amplifying reference gene primers. Sequencing used immunoSEQ multiplex PCR; TCRdb keeps in-frame clones, though not all of them. D and trimming come from the DNA, and the V and J calls and clone size come from that table. The sample has some 150,000 clones; roughly 82% are singletons. This sequence originates from a woman aged 45-59 years with acute or convalescent COVID-19. Sequences were obtained from peripheral blood.

The CDR3 DNA reads TGTGCCAGCAGCTCAGGCCCCGGAAACACCATATATTTT. Its translation is CASSSGPGNTIYF. V is TRBV7-2 and J is TRBJ1-3, with unresolved D. The V gene lost 4 bases and the J gene lost 4 bases, with 8 bases spanning the gap. CDR3 length: 13 amino acids. The V gene's germline CDR1 is SGHTA and CDR2 FQGNSA.